Sequencing of this T cell receptor beta chain was carried out in a study of cytomegalovirus exposure and HLA in healthy donors. Study-wide results and limits: Both high specificity and high sensitivity reportedly marked the classifier's diagnosis of cytomegalovirus status. Researchers counted 180 or so TCR beta chains as cytomegalovirus-associated. Most TCR sequences were seen very rarely across donors, but some public TCRs occurred in many. A reported reduction in N-insertions relative to the roughly 610-donor mean was seen in an Asian-associated ancestry cluster in a later analysis.

On this clone: Its specificity is not known.

This CDR3 contains 14 residues. Trimming took off 0 bases at V and 0 bases at J, with 6 bases between the two ends. Looked up from germline, CDR1 is SGHTA and CDR2 is FQGNSA. The PCR used 60 Vbeta and 13 Jbeta primers. Measured with immunoSEQ multiplex PCR; TCRdb has only the in-frame clones, and not every one. The sample consists of about 150,000 clones, about 84% of them appearing once. The chain carries TRBV7-2 and TRBJ2-7; no definite D call. The source of this sequence is a male donor in good health and CMV-seronegative. The sequenced sample consisted of PBMCs. The DNA for the CDR3 is TGTGCCAGCAGCTTAGCGTACGGCTCCTACGAGCAGTACTTC. Amino acids: CASSLAYGSYEQYF.